What follows are 14 T cell receptor beta chains derived from one specimen sequenced in a study of T cell responses to AZD1222 COVID-19 vaccine. Clones were read by immunoSEQ multiplex PCR, and TCRdb kept only the in-frame ones, dropping some. Here the sample spans 110,000 to 150,000 clones, about 94% being singletons. The source material was peripheral blood, sampled on day 0 of AZD1222 vaccination. The source of these receptors is an adult in good health.

The chain employs TRBV18 and TRBJ1-3, with D possibly being TRBD1 (6 bases). Trimming pared 7 bases from V and 4 bases from J, leaving 17 bases between. Germline CDR1 is KGHSH and CDR2 is LQKENI. The CDR3 length is 15 residues. The CDR3 is CASFTRAGDGNTIYF. The CDR3 bases are TGTGCCAGCTTCACGCGGGCAGGGGACGGAAACACCATATATTTT.

This rearrangement joins TRBV6-6 to TRBJ1-2, with D maybe TRBD1 (6 bases). Germline V gene lookup returns CDR1 MNHNY and CDR2 SVGAGI (reference sequence). With 0 bases removed from V and 2 bases from J, the gap between germline ends came to 13 bases. The CDR3 extends over 16 amino acids. The CDR3, as DNA: TGTGCCAGCAGTTACTCGACGCGGACAGTGAACTATGGCTACACCTTC. Its protein is CASSYSTRTVNYGYTF.

The V and J genes are TRBV20-1 and TRBJ1-1; D not resolved. Germline V gene sequence: CDR1 DFQATT, CDR2 SNEGSKA (reference sequence). This CDR3 spans 12 amino acids. V lost 3 bases, J lost 0 bases, and 5 bases lay in between. CDR3 coding DNA: TGCAGTGCTAGTTCTATGAACACTGAAGCTTTCTTT. This encodes CSASSMNTEAFF.

This clone was counted between two and nine times. The rearrangement uses TRBV9 and TRBJ2-2; no clear D gene. Germline CDR1 SGDLS, CDR2 YYNGEE. V was trimmed by 0 bases and J by 5 bases, leaving 14 bases between them. CDR3 length: 16 amino acids. CDR3 sequence reads: CASSVETPFGTGELFF. The CDR3 region has the DNA TGTGCCAGCAGCGTAGAGACCCCTTTTGGGACCGGGGAGCTGTTTTTT.

The chain links TRBV7-9 to TRBJ2-5, with 7 bases aligning to TRBD1. The germline CDR1 and CDR2 sequences are SEHNR and FQNEAQ (reference sequence). The CDR3 contains 16 residues. The J segment lost 3 bases and the V segment lost 5 bases, leaving 12 bases of the junction unmatched. CDR3 coding DNA: TGTGCCAGCAGCACCCCGACAGGGCTCCCGGAAGAGACCCAGTACTTC. Translated, it gives CASSTPTGLPEETQYF.

The chain couples TRBV5-1 to TRBJ2-7; 14 bases line up with TRBD2. V trimming: 4 bases; J trimming: 0 bases; junction bases outside the gene matches: 9. CDR1 is SGHRS, CDR2 YFSETQ, per germline. CDR3 length: 18 residues. As DNA, the CDR3 is TGCGCCAGCAGCCGAGCCGGGACTAGCGGGAGAAACTCCTACGAGCAGTACTTC. Residues: CASSRAGTSGRNSYEQYF.

The rearrangement links TRBV19 to TRBJ2-7; weak D call: TRBD2 (5 bases). The V gene's germline CDR1 is LNHDA and CDR2 SQIVND (reference sequence). Trimming shortened V by 4 bases and J by 5 bases, and 12 bases separated the two germline ends. The CDR3 has 13 amino acids. For the CDR3, the DNA is TGTGCCAGTAGTACCGGTGTGGGAGACGAGCAGTACTTC. Translated, it gives CASSTGVGDEQYF.

This chain uses TRBV3-1 (or the pseudogene TRBV3-2) with TRBJ1-5; tentatively, D is TRBD1 (5 bases). Trimming stripped 1 base from V and 0 bases from J, with 10 bases between. The CDR3 has 16 amino acids. Germline V gives CDR1 LGHDT, CDR2 YNNKEL (reference sequence). DNA of the CDR3: TGTGCCAGCAGCCAAGCGGGGGTGGGTAGCAATCAGCCCCAGCATTTT. It is translated as CASSQAGVGSNQPQHF.

This clone has only a few counts. The rearrangement uses TRBV19 and TRBJ1-5; TRBD1 might be the D (5 bases). The CDR3 runs to 14 residues. Germline-derived CDR1 and CDR2 are LNHDA and SQIVND (reference sequence). Trimming took 6 bases from V and 5 from J, leaving 14 bases between them. The CDR3 nucleotides are TGTGCCAGTAGCATGCAGGGTCGGGATCAGCCCCAGCATTTT. Translating gives CASSMQGRDQPQHF.

This chain joins TRBV6-1 and TRBJ2-3; D gene ambiguous. This CDR3 has 13 residues. Germline CDR1 and CDR2: MNHNS and SASEGT. V was cut by 1 base and J by 7 bases, with 9 bases left in between. The CDR3: CASSEVVRYTQYF. CDR3 nucleotides: TGTGCCAGCAGTGAAGTCGTGCGTTATACGCAGTATTTT.

The chain's CDR3 is CAAKPGQANTGELFF. The CDR3 coding sequence is TGTGCCGCCAAGCCGGGACAGGCCAACACCGGGGAGCTGTTTTTT. This chain connects TRBV2 to TRBJ2-2; 8 bases fit TRBD1. Germline CDR1 is SNHLY and CDR2 is FYNNEI. The V gene end was trimmed by 11 bases and the J gene end by 2 bases; junction bases not matched to a gene: 10. There are 15 residues in the CDR3.

The gene calls are TRBV12-5 and TRBJ1-1, with D possibly TRBD1 on 6 matching bases. CDR3 size: 19 residues. Trimming left V 0 bases short and J 3 bases short, with 23 bases between. Germline CDR1 and CDR2: LGHNT and FRNRAP. In nucleotides, the CDR3 is TGTGCTAGTGGTTTGGTACTGGGGGGGGCGCAGGGCTTCGACACTGAAGCTTTCTTT. It encodes CASGLVLGGAQGFDTEAFF. Looking up the rest from reference TRBV12-5 and TRBJ1-1 gives the full variable domain: DARVTQTPRHKVTEMGQEVTMRCQPILGHNTVFWYRQTMMQGLELLAYFRNRAPLDDSGMPKDRFSAEMPDATLATLKIQPSEPRDSAVYFCASGLVLGGAQGFDTEAFFGQGTRLTVV.

The chain uses TRBV14 and TRBJ1-6; D is unresolved. CDR1 is SGHDN and CDR2 is FVKESK in the germline V gene. Trimming pared 5 bases from V and 4 bases from J, leaving 9 bases between. There are 14 residues in the CDR3. The CDR3 coding sequence is TGTGCCAGCAGCTCCAGAATTTATAATTCACCCCTCCACTTT. It translates to CASSSRIYNSPLHF. The full variable domain, in which reference TRBV14 and TRBJ1-6 provide the parts outside the CDR3, is EAGVTQFPSHSVIEKGQTVTLRCDPISGHDNLYWYRRVMGKEIKFLLHFVKESKQDESGMPNNRFLAERTGGTYSTLKVQPAELEDSGVYFCASSSRIYNSPLHFGNGTRLTVT.

This chain links TRBV27 with TRBJ2-7; the D is unclear. CDR1 MNHEY and CDR2 SMNVEV come from the germline V gene (reference sequence). Trimming shortened V by 4 bases and J by 0 bases, and 10 bases separated the two germline ends. The CDR3 runs to 14 residues. CDR3 sequence reads: CASSWQLSSYEQYF. For the CDR3, the DNA is TGTGCCAGCAGTTGGCAGCTGAGCTCCTACGAGCAGTACTTC.